The 30 T cell receptor beta chains reported below all come from one sample, sequenced in a study of chemoradiotherapy in HPV16-positive cancers. Some clones are missing from TCRdb's copy, which holds only in-frame ones; the method was immunoSEQ multiplex PCR. The repertoire includes 1,700 or so clones, 73% of them detected once, and 18% sits in the top ten. The material was tumor tissue, obtained from a patient who underwent chemoradiotherapy. Receptors originate from a human donor with HPV-associated anogenital cancer.

The rearrangement links TRBV2 to TRBJ1-1; maybe TRBD1 (6 bases). In germline, CDR1 is SNHLY, CDR2 FYNNEI. The V end was cut by 10 bases, the J end by 3 bases, with 12 bases between. The CDR3 covers 12 residues. The CDR3 nucleotides read TGTGCCATGCGATCAGGGGACACTGAAGCTTTCTTT. The encoded protein is CAMRSGDTEAFF.

The chain uses TRBV27 and TRBJ1-5, with D possibly matching TRBD1 (6 bases). Trimming took 6 bases from V and 5 from J, leaving 17 bases between them. The length of the CDR3 is 15 residues. CDR1 is MNHEY, CDR2 SMNVEV, per germline (reference sequence). The CDR3 DNA is TGTGCCAGCAGCACTACTCAGGGGTCCCATCAGCCCCAGCATTTT. Protein: CASSTTQGSHQPQHF.

The chain links TRBV7-2 to TRBJ2-1; TRBD1 matches at 7 bases. The germline V gene has CDR1 SGHTA and CDR2 FQGNSA. The CDR3 runs 16 residues. J gave up 4 bases and V 3 bases, and 9 bases lay outside the gene matches. DNA for the CDR3: TGTGCCAGCAGCTTCTCGCGTGACAGGGCGTACAATGAGCAGTTCTTC. Translated: CASSFSRDRAYNEQFF.

CDR3 nucleotide sequence: TGTGCCAGCAGCTTGGGCCTTCCTAGCACAGATACGCAGTATTTT. Protein product: CASSLGLPSTDTQYF. The J gene is TRBJ2-3, the V gene TRBV5-6; D not resolved. The CDR3 contains 15 residues. Germline V gene lookup returns CDR1 SGHDT and CDR2 YYEEEE. Trimming left V 0 bases short and J 0 bases short, with 8 bases between.

The V and J genes are TRBV9 and TRBJ2-7, with 10 bases lining up with TRBD2. Germline V gene lookup returns CDR1 SGDLS and CDR2 YYNGEE. The CDR3 is 14 amino acids. V dropped 8 bases and J dropped 6; count of bases not matched to a gene: 11. The CDR3: CASSRASGGREQYF. The CDR3 DNA is TGTGCCAGTTCCCGGGCTAGCGGGGGTCGCGAGCAGTACTTC.

The rearrangement links TRBV28 to TRBJ1-1; 7 nucleotides agree with TRBD1. This CDR3 comprises 13 residues. J gave up 4 bases and V 7 bases, and 6 bases lay outside the gene matches. The germline CDR1 and CDR2 sequences are MDHEN and SYDVKM. CDR3 protein: CASNIQGFTEAFF. CDR3 in DNA: TGTGCCAGCAATATACAGGGGTTCACTGAAGCTTTCTTT.

This clone was observed once. V usage is TRBV5-1 and J usage is TRBJ2-3, with TRBD2 identical over 13 bases. Germline CDR1 reads SGHRS; CDR2 reads YFSETQ. The trim removed 0 bases at V and 4 bases at J, leaving 2 bases unmatched. This CDR3 spans 16 amino acids. CDR3 bases: TGCGCCAGCAGCTTGGGACTAGCGGGGGGTGCAGATACGCAGTATTTT. This codes for CASSLGLAGGADTQYF. The full variable domain, in which reference TRBV5-1 and TRBJ2-3 provide the parts outside the CDR3, is KAGVTQTPRYLIKTRGQQVTLSCSPISGHRSVSWYQQTPGQGLQFLFEYFSETQRNKGNFPGRFSGRQFSNSRSEMNVSTLELGDSALYLCASSLGLAGGADTQYFGPGTRLTVL.

The genes are TRBV11-2 and TRBJ1-2, with D uncertain. CDR1 and CDR2 from the germline V gene are SGHAT and FQNNGV. The ends were cut back, 2 bases at V and 3 bases at J, with 10 bases in the middle. The CDR3 loop spans 14 amino acids. CDR3 loop: CASSLLPTYYGYTF. The CDR3 DNA reads TGTGCCAGCAGCTTATTGCCCACATACTATGGCTACACCTTC.

The genes are TRBV7-6 and TRBJ1-1; unclear D gene. The V end lost 2 bases, the J end lost 5 bases, and 15 bases lay between the germline ends. CDR1 and CDR2 from the germline V gene are SGHVS and FNYEAQ. The CDR3 consists of 15 residues. The CDR3 loop reads CASSLSIEDGTEAFF. As DNA, the CDR3 is TGTGCCAGCAGCTTATCCATCGAGGATGGGACTGAAGCTTTCTTT.

This clone has just one count. The chain recombines TRBV9 with TRBJ2-4; the match to TRBD1 covers 10 bases. CDR1 and CDR2 (germline): SGDLS, YYNGEE. The CDR3 has 15 amino acids. The J segment lost 12 bases and the V segment lost 2 bases, leaving 11 bases of the junction unmatched. This CDR3 is CASSVATGTGDYQYF. The CDR3 DNA sequence: TGTGCCAGCAGCGTCGCTACCGGGACAGGGGATTATCAGTACTTC.

This chain uses TRBV6-1 with TRBJ1-1, with a weak D call TRBD1 (5 bases). CDR1 is MNHNS, CDR2 SASEGT, per germline. Between the trimmed V and J ends, which lost 6 bases and 10 bases, there was a span of 12 bases. The CDR3 length is 11 residues. The CDR3 bases are TGTGCCAGCAGCAGCGGGGGGAGAGCTTTCTTT. As protein: CASSSGGRAFF.

The rearrangement links TRBV11-2 to TRBJ1-5; the D is unclear. Germline-derived CDR1 and CDR2 are SGHAT and FQNNGV. V gave up 1 base and J gave up 4 bases, with 5 bases separating them. The CDR3 has 13 amino acids. This chain's CDR3 is CASSLGENQPQHF. DNA of the CDR3: TGTGCCAGCAGCTTAGGGGAGAATCAGCCCCAGCATTTT.

This chain joins TRBV11-3 and TRBJ2-2, with no clear D. The CDR3 is made up of 14 amino acids. The V end was cut by 5 bases, the J end by 4 bases, with 11 bases between. Germline V gene data show CDR1 as SGHNT and CDR2 as YENEEA. Written as DNA, the CDR3 is TGTGCCAGCAGCCCCCGGGCAGCCACCGGGGAGCTGTTTTTT. It encodes CASSPRAATGELFF.

This clone was seen only once. V and J are TRBV7-2 and TRBJ2-7; D is uncertain. V was cut by 2 bases and J by 3 bases, with 5 bases left in between. The germline V gene has CDR1 SGHTA and CDR2 FQGNSA. The CDR3 length is 12 residues. This CDR3 reads CASSLMYYEQYF. CDR3 nucleotide sequence: TGTGCCAGCAGCTTAATGTACTACGAGCAGTACTTC.

The chain carries TRBV9 and TRBJ2-1; no firm D call. The length of the CDR3 is 15 residues. Trimming pared 3 bases from V and 2 bases from J, leaving 12 bases between. Germline loops: CDR1 SGDLS, CDR2 YYNGEE. The CDR3 nucleotides read TGTGCCAGCAGCGCGACATTTAGGGCCTACAATGAGCAGTTCTTC. Protein product: CASSATFRAYNEQFF.

On this clone itself: The junction departs from the called germline gene at one end, perhaps through a read error. Other nucleotide sequences from this sample produce the same CDR3. The chain employs TRBV29-1 and TRBJ1-1, with D possibly TRBD1 on 6 matching bases. The CDR3 spans 13 residues. The germline V gene has CDR1 SQVTM and CDR2 ANQGSEA. As DNA, the CDR3 is TGCAGCGTTCGTAGGGACATGAACACTGAAGCGTTCTTT. This codes for CSVRRDMNTEAFF.

By sample share, this clone is hyperexpanded (1% or more). The chain uses TRBV5-5 and TRBJ1-1; D not resolved. The CDR3 is 13 amino acids. The germline V gene encodes CDR1 SGHKS and CDR2 YYEKEE (reference sequence). Trimming shortened V by 5 bases and J by 0 bases, and 8 bases separated the two germline ends. Here the CDR3 reads CASRRDLNTEAFF. In nucleotides, the CDR3 is TGTGCCAGCAGGAGGGATTTGAACACTGAAGCTTTCTTT.

The table lists this clone with a few counts. The chain couples TRBV7-8 to TRBJ2-1; a possible D gene is TRBD1 (5 bases). V was clipped by 5 bases and J by 8 bases, with 22 bases between them. The CDR3 is 16 residues long. Germline assignment: CDR1 SGHVS and CDR2 FQNEAQ. CDR3 protein: CASSQSRGIGLDEQFF. CDR3 coding DNA: TGTGCCAGCAGCCAGAGTAGGGGTATAGGTTTGGATGAGCAGTTCTTC.

This chain connects TRBV28 to TRBJ1-6, with D hard to call. V was cut by 3 bases and J by 8 bases, with 5 bases left in between. The CDR3 loop spans 12 amino acids. Germline CDR1 and CDR2: MDHEN and SYDVKM. This chain's CDR3 is CASSLTYSPLHF. In nucleotides, the CDR3 is TGTGCCAGCAGTTTGACCTATTCACCCCTCCACTTT.

This sequence joins TRBV30 and TRBJ1-3; D is possibly TRBD1 (6 bases). V was trimmed by 7 bases and J by 0 bases, leaving 19 bases between them. The length of the CDR3 is 16 residues. The germline gives CDR1 GTSNPN, CDR2 SVGIG (reference sequence). CDR3 nucleotide sequence: TGTGCCTCCTCCCCGATGGGACATCCCTCTGGAAACACCATATATTTT. The encoded protein is CASSPMGHPSGNTIYF.

This chain uses TRBV6-6 with TRBJ1-3, with 10 bases aligning to TRBD1. The CDR3 is made up of 16 amino acids. From germline, CDR1 is MNHNY and CDR2 SVGAGI (reference sequence). V lost 6 bases, J lost 1 base, and 6 bases stayed unmatched. The CDR3 DNA reads as TGTGCCAGCAGCCTTGGACAGGGGGTTTCTGGAAACACCATATATTTT. This translates into CASSLGQGVSGNTIYF.

The chain combines TRBV23-1 with TRBJ2-2; no clear D gene. TRBV23-1 is recorded as an ORF, its role being uncertain. V gave up 3 bases and J gave up 6 bases, with 17 bases separating them. The CDR3 totals 16 residues. The CDR3 sequence is CASSHPAEKDPGELFF. The CDR3 DNA is TGCGCCAGCAGTCACCCCGCCGAGAAGGACCCCGGGGAGCTGTTTTTT.

V gene TRBV10-2 combines with J gene TRBJ2-5, with a weak D call TRBD2 (6 bases). Germline-derived CDR1 and CDR2 are WSHSY and SAAADI. V was shortened by 6 bases and J by 5 bases, with 16 bases between the two germline ends. There are 14 residues in the CDR3. The CDR3 nucleotides are TGCGCCAGCAGCCCAGGGACTTTGGGGGAGACCCAGTACTTC. Protein: CASSPGTLGETQYF.

This sequence joins TRBV7-9 and TRBJ2-7; D is perhaps TRBD2 (6 bases). This CDR3 comprises 13 residues. V lost 5 bases, J lost 7 bases, and 15 bases lay in between. The V gene's germline CDR1 is SEHNR and CDR2 FQNEAQ (reference sequence). The CDR3 sequence: CASSVGTPQEQYF. Here the CDR3 DNA reads TGTGCCAGCAGCGTCGGGACTCCCCAAGAGCAGTACTTC.

The rearrangement joins TRBV27 to TRBJ2-7; 7 bases agree with TRBD2. The CDR3 length is 14 residues. Germline CDR1 MNHEY, CDR2 SMNVEV (reference sequence). The junction had 5 bases not matched to a gene; V was cut back by 1 base and J by 5 bases. The CDR3 protein is CASSLWGGMNEQYF. CDR3 bases: TGTGCCAGCAGTTTATGGGGAGGGATGAACGAGCAGTACTTC.

The chain carries TRBV9 and TRBJ1-3; 10 nucleotides agree with TRBD1. CDR3 size: 15 residues. J lost 8 bases, V lost 0 bases, and 5 bases had no gene match. The V gene's germline CDR1 is SGDLS and CDR2 YYNGEE. CDR3 in amino acids: CASSVGGQGLDTIYF. Here the CDR3 DNA reads TGTGCCAGCAGCGTAGGGGGACAGGGGCTAGACACCATATATTTT.

The chain uses TRBV4-1 and TRBJ1-1; D might be TRBD1 (5 bases). This CDR3 is 14 amino acids long. The V gene's germline CDR1 is MGHRA and CDR2 YSYEKL. Deletions cut 2 bases from V and 7 bases from J, with 14 bases between. The CDR3 sequence is CASSQPWGEIEAFF. CDR3 sequence (DNA): TGCGCCAGCAGCCAACCTTGGGGGGAAATTGAAGCTTTCTTT.

The table lists this clone with a few counts. This chain links TRBV7-3 with TRBJ2-3, with D unclear. CDR1 and CDR2 from the germline V gene are SGHTA and FQGTGA. The CDR3 is 15 residues long. The V gene lost 5 bases and the J gene lost 4 bases, with 16 bases spanning the gap. CDR3 coding DNA: TGTGCCAGCAGCCCCGGGTGGGGTAGTTCAGATACGCAGTATTTT. This codes for CASSPGWGSSDTQYF. The full variable domain, in which reference TRBV7-3 and TRBJ2-3 provide the parts outside the CDR3, is GAGVSQTPSNKVTEKGKYVELRCDPISGHTALYWYRQSLGQGPEFLIYFQGTGAADDSGLPNDRFFAVRPEGSVSTLKIQRTERGDSAVYLCASSPGWGSSDTQYFGPGTRLTVL.

The chain couples TRBV5-1 to TRBJ1-6; no clear D. The germline V gene has CDR1 SGHRS and CDR2 YFSETQ. CDR3 length: 15 amino acids. The ends were cut back, 6 bases at V and 10 bases at J, with 20 bases in the middle. The CDR3 DNA reads as TGCGCCAGCACCCTGGGGATCGAGACTGGATCACCCCTCCACTTT. Its translation is CASTLGIETGSPLHF. Based on the CDR3 plus reference TRBV5-1 and TRBJ1-6, the full variable domain is KAGVTQTPRYLIKTRGQQVTLSCSPISGHRSVSWYQQTPGQGLQFLFEYFSETQRNKGNFPGRFSGRQFSNSRSEMNVSTLELGDSALYLCASTLGIETGSPLHFGNGTRLTVT.

V is TRBV5-1 and J is TRBJ2-5; TRBD1 is a possible D gene (6 bases). In germline, CDR1 is SGHRS, CDR2 YFSETQ. The CDR3 has 14 amino acids. V dropped 3 bases and J dropped 2 bases, with 11 bases sitting between them. CDR3 sequence reads: CASSSGQIQETQYF. The CDR3 DNA sequence: TGCGCCAGCAGCTCTGGACAGATACAAGAGACCCAGTACTTC.